The source of this T cell receptor (beta chain) is a study of blood T cells in healthy people across ages. Alongside a J-beta primer mix, a sample-barcoded 5' primer served in a second PCR lasting about 7 to 12 cycles. From the 5' RACE reads, TCRdb called clonotypes with MiXCR, one entry per CDR3 protein. The sample lists about 1.4 million distinct CDR3 sequences; approximately 59% were seen once. V was clipped by 6 bases and J by 5 bases, with 13 bases between them. The CDR3 length is 13 residues. The sequencing input was blood. This clonotype originated in a young man in good health. V is TRBV12-3 or TRBV12-4 and J is TRBJ1-2; no clear D gene. The CDR3 loop is CASSPMVGYGYTF. DNA for the CDR3: TGTGCCAGCAGCCCAATGGTGGGTTATGGCTACACCTTC.